The entry below describes one T cell receptor beta chain. This sample is drawn from a study of cytomegalovirus exposure and HLA in healthy donors. Primers for the PCR totalled 60 Vbeta and 13 Jbeta. Produced via immunoSEQ multiplex PCR; TCRdb's table is partial and in-frame only. The profile shows 150,000 to 200,000 clones, 75% to 90% of them singletons. The CDR3 has 12 amino acids. Germline CDR1 SNHLY, CDR2 FYNNEI. Between the trimmed V and J ends, which lost 2 bases and 5 bases, there was a span of 6 bases. The genes are TRBV2 and TRBJ1-2; D is uncertain. The TCR sequence derives from a woman in her 50s in good health and CMV-seropositive. Specimen: PBMCs. CDR3 nucleotide sequence: TGTGCCAGCAGTGAACCGTTATATGGCTACACCTTC. The encoded protein is CASSEPLYGYTF.